Below are 21 T cell receptor beta chains sequenced from a single sample in a study of shared clonotypes between healthy human individuals. The table came from immunoSEQ multiplex PCR; TCRdb's copy has only in-frame clones and leaves some out. This sample carries approximately 2.4 million clones, nearly 97% of them seen once, and the ten largest clones take roughly 0.13%. The sample taken for sequencing was naive CD4+ T cells sorted from blood. Described subset: CD45RA+ positively selected. The receptor set was obtained from a man younger than 30 in good health.

The chain uses TRBV7-9 and TRBJ2-1; D possibly corresponds to TRBD1 (6 bases). This CDR3 comprises 13 residues. Germline CDR1 and CDR2: SEHNR and FQNEAQ (reference sequence). V lost 5 bases to trimming and J lost 7 bases, with 12 bases between them. In nucleotides, the CDR3 is TGTGCCAGCAGCGCCCGGACAGCAAATGAGCAGTTCTTC. Encoded protein: CASSARTANEQFF.

The table lists this clone with a count of one. This chain joins TRBV28 and TRBJ1-2, with a weak D call TRBD1 (5 bases). Trimming stripped 2 bases from V and 3 bases from J, with 10 bases between. Germline lookup yields CDR1 MDHEN and CDR2 SYDVKM. The CDR3 has 14 residues. The CDR3 nucleotides are TGTGCCAGCAGTTTAAGTCCCAGGGACTATGGCTACACCTTC. It is translated as CASSLSPRDYGYTF.

A single count supports this clone. The chain carries TRBV7-6 and TRBJ1-4; D unresolved. There are 14 residues in the CDR3. Germline assignment: CDR1 SGHVS and CDR2 FNYEAQ. The germline V and J ends were trimmed by 5 bases and 4 bases, with 11 bases remaining between them. Here the CDR3 DNA reads TGTGCCAGCAGCAGCGGGATCAATAATGAAAAACTGTTTTTT. Translating it yields CASSSGINNEKLFF. Full variable domain (rest looked up from reference TRBV7-6 and TRBJ1-4): GAGVSQSPRYKVTKRGQDVALRCDPISGHVSLYWYRQALGQGPEFLTYFNYEAQQDKSGLPNDRFSAERPEGSISTLTIQRTEQRDSAMYRCASSSGINNEKLFFGSGTQLSVL.

CDR3 DNA sequence: TGTGCCAGCAGCTTAATCGCCGCGGAAAGGGGGTTGGGGGAGCAGTACTTC. Amino acids: CASSLIAAERGLGEQYF. The V gene is TRBV7-9, the J gene TRBJ2-7; tentatively, D is TRBD1 (6 bases). The CDR3 spans 17 residues. Trimming removed 2 bases from V and 7 bases from J, with 24 bases in between. Germline lookup yields CDR1 SEHNR and CDR2 FQNEAQ (reference sequence). Complete variable domain (other parts from reference TRBV7-9 and TRBJ2-7): DTGVSQNPRHKITKRGQNVTFRCDPISEHNRLYWYRQTLGQGPEFLTYFQNEAQLEKSRLLSDRFSAERPKGSFSTLEIQRTEQGDSAMYLCASSLIAAERGLGEQYFGPGTRLTVT.

The V gene is TRBV5-1, the J gene TRBJ2-1; 9 nucleotides match TRBD1. Trimming cost V 3 bases and J 8 bases; bases outside gene matches: 9. Germline V CDR1 and CDR2: SGHRS, YFSETQ. CDR3 length equals 15 residues. CDR3 bases: TGCGCCAGCAGCTCCACCATGGACAGGGGTTATGAGCAGTTCTTC. This translates into CASSSTMDRGYEQFF.

This chain connects TRBV2 to TRBJ1-3, with D unclear. The germline CDR1 and CDR2 sequences are SNHLY and FYNNEI. This CDR3 is built from 14 residues. With 6 bases removed from V and 3 bases from J, the gap between germline ends came to 12 bases. For the CDR3, the DNA is TGTGCCAGCAGCGGCGCCGGACTTGGAAACACCATATATTTT. This encodes CASSGAGLGNTIYF.

This sequence joins TRBV5-1 and TRBJ2-2, with 11 bases lining up with TRBD1. The CDR3 length is 15 residues. Germline V lookup: CDR1 SGHRS, CDR2 YFSETQ. Trimming removed 2 bases from V and 6 bases from J; junction bases left unmatched: 3. CDR3 region: CASSFGQGAAGELFF. The CDR3, as DNA: TGCGCCAGCAGCTTCGGACAGGGGGCGGCCGGGGAGCTGTTTTTT.

V is TRBV5-6 and J is TRBJ1-2; unclear D gene. Trimming took off 8 bases at V and 5 bases at J, with 10 bases between the two ends. The length of the CDR3 is 11 residues. CDR1 SGHDT and CDR2 YYEEEE come from the germline V gene. CDR3 sequence (DNA): TGTGCCAGTGGGGAATTGTATGGCTACACCTTC. It encodes CASGELYGYTF.

V gene TRBV28 combines with J gene TRBJ1-2, with TRBD1 as a possible D gene (5 bases). The CDR3 runs 12 residues. The germline V gene has CDR1 MDHEN and CDR2 SYDVKM. Trimming pared 5 bases from V and 8 bases from J, leaving 12 bases between. The CDR3 region has the DNA TGTGCCAGCAGTGGGCAGGGAGAGGGCTACACCTTC. Translating gives CASSGQGEGYTF.

CDR3 in DNA: TGCGCCAGCAGCTCACCGTTAGAAGCCGGGGAGCTGTTTTTT. Amino acid sequence: CASSSPLEAGELFF. The chain carries TRBV10-1 and TRBJ2-2; D uncertain. Trimming cost V 6 bases and J 6 bases, with 14 bases left between them. The CDR3 is 14 residues long. The V gene's germline CDR1 is WNHNN and CDR2 SYGVQD (reference sequence).

The chain carries TRBV7-2 and TRBJ2-3; TRBD2 matches 7 bases. Trimming took 4 bases from V and 2 from J; bases not matched to a gene: 6. CDR3 size: 15 residues. In germline, CDR1 is SGHTA, CDR2 FQGNSA. The CDR3: CASSSPAGTTDTQYF. The CDR3 DNA follows: TGTGCCAGCAGCTCACCAGCGGGGACCACAGATACGCAGTATTTT.

The chain couples TRBV10-3 to TRBJ2-5; D is possibly TRBD1 or TRBD2 (5 bases each). The CDR3 is 14 residues long. Trimming stripped 6 bases from V and 5 bases from J, with 16 bases between. Germline CDR1 is ENHRY and CDR2 is SYGVKD. The CDR3 DNA sequence: TGTGCCATCAGCCCCGGGACCCTCGCGGAGACCCAGTACTTC. Amino acids: CAISPGTLAETQYF.

V and J are TRBV6-1 and TRBJ2-5; D is perhaps TRBD2 (5 bases). V gave up 8 bases and J gave up 4 bases, with 11 bases separating them. The germline V gene encodes CDR1 MNHNS and CDR2 SASEGT. This CDR3 has 12 residues. CDR3 bases: TGTGCCAGCCTCGGGGATGTAGAGACCCAGTACTTC. Its translation: CASLGDVETQYF.

The V call is TRBV9, the J call TRBJ2-7; 13 bases fit TRBD2. Germline CDR1 reads SGDLS; CDR2 reads YYNGEE. The CDR3 sequence is 15 residues long. V trimming: 4 bases; J trimming: 3 bases; junction bases outside the gene matches: 4. The CDR3 sequence: CASSRLAGGIYEQYF. The CDR3 DNA reads TGTGCCAGCAGCCGACTAGCGGGAGGAATCTACGAGCAGTACTTC.

This chain uses TRBV6-1 with TRBJ2-1; the match to TRBD2 covers 12 bases. Germline loops: CDR1 MNHNS, CDR2 SASEGT. With V trimmed by 0 bases and J by 6 bases, 3 bases remained unmatched. The CDR3 consists of 16 residues. DNA for the CDR3: TGTGCCAGCAGTGAAGCGCCTAGCGGGGGGGTCAATGAGCAGTTCTTC. It yields the protein CASSEAPSGGVNEQFF.

The chain recombines TRBV5-1 with TRBJ2-5; tentatively, D is TRBD1 or TRBD2 (5 bases each). The germline V gene encodes CDR1 SGHRS and CDR2 YFSETQ. Deletions cut 4 bases from V and 4 bases from J, with 17 bases between. The CDR3 consists of 15 residues. Here the CDR3 reads CASSLKGASLETQYF. The CDR3 DNA sequence: TGCGCCAGCAGCCTGAAAGGGGCTAGCCTAGAGACCCAGTACTTC. Full variable domain (outside the CDR3, taken from reference TRBV5-1 and TRBJ2-5): KAGVTQTPRYLIKTRGQQVTLSCSPISGHRSVSWYQQTPGQGLQFLFEYFSETQRNKGNFPGRFSGRQFSNSRSEMNVSTLELGDSALYLCASSLKGASLETQYFGPGTRLLVL.

V gene TRBV7-2 combines with J gene TRBJ1-1; a possible D gene is TRBD1 (5 bases). The CDR3 is 14 residues long. CDR1 is SGHTA and CDR2 is FQGNSA in the germline V gene. Trimming took 4 bases from V and 5 from J, leaving 14 bases between them. CDR3 residues: CASSSPGGWTEAFF. The CDR3 nucleotides read TGTGCCAGCAGCTCCCCCGGGGGGTGGACTGAAGCTTTCTTT.

The chain links TRBV5-1 to TRBJ1-2, with TRBD1 identical over 7 bases. The CDR3 length is 14 residues. Germline V gene sequence: CDR1 SGHRS, CDR2 YFSETQ. V gave up 1 base and J gave up 2 bases; unmatched junction bases: 2. CDR3 amino acids: CASSLMTGNYGYTF. CDR3 nucleotide sequence: TGCGCCAGCAGCTTGATGACAGGGAACTATGGCTACACCTTC.

The chain combines TRBV7-2 with TRBJ2-5; 9 bases match TRBD2. The CDR3 totals 16 residues. The V gene's germline CDR1 is SGHTA and CDR2 FQGNSA. The V segment lost 1 base and the J segment 1 base; nucleotides outside the gene matches: 4. The CDR3 nucleotides are TGTGCCAGCAGCTTAGGGCGAGCGGGAGGCCAAGAGACCCAGTACTTC. Protein product: CASSLGRAGGQETQYF.

The J gene is TRBJ1-5, the V gene TRBV4-1; D unclear. This CDR3 comprises 14 residues. Germline-derived CDR1 and CDR2 are MGHRA and YSYEKL. Trimming left V 4 bases short and J 3 bases short, with 10 bases between. CDR3: CASSPVTINQPQHF. The CDR3 DNA reads as TGCGCCAGCAGCCCTGTAACGATCAATCAGCCCCAGCATTTT.

This clone appeared a single time. The J gene is TRBJ2-1, the V gene TRBV6-1; no clear D gene. Deletions cut 1 base from V and 10 bases from J, with 29 bases between. The CDR3 loop spans 19 amino acids. Per the germline V gene, CDR1 is MNHNS and CDR2 is SASEGT. The CDR3 nucleotides read TGTGCCAGCAGTGAAGAAGCTAAGACGGTTTGGGGATCTCACGGAGAGCAGTTCTTC. Translating gives CASSEEAKTVWGSHGEQFF.